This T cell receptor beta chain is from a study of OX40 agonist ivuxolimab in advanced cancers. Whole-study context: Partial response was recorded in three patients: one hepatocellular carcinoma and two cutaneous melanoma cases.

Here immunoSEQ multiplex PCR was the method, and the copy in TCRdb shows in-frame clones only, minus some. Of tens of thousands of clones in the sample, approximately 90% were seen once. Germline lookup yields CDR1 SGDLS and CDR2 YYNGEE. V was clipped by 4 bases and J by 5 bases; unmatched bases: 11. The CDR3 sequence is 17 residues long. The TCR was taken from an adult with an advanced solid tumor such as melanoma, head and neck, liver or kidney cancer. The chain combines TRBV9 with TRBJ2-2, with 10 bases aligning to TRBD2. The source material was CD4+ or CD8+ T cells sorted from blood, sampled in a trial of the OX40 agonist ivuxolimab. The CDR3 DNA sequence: TGTGCCAGCAGCCCCACAAGGCTAGCGGGAGTTACCGGGGAGCTGTTTTTT. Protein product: CASSPTRLAGVTGELFF.